This section outlines one T cell receptor (beta chain) sequence together with its context. As yet, its antigen is unknown. These data are taken from a study of OX40 agonist ivuxolimab in advanced cancers. The wider study: Patient treatment consisted of intravenous ivuxolimab administration every 2 weeks at 0.01 to 10 mg/kg.

The V and J ends lost 4 bases and 4 bases respectively, with 21 bases between them. The CDR3 runs to 18 residues. In germline, CDR1 is SGHNT, CDR2 YYREEE (reference sequence). Profiling relied on immunoSEQ multiplex PCR, and the TCRdb table lists in-frame clones only, not all of them. The sample lists under 95,000 clones; over 90% were seen once. Findings and caveats of the study: More expanded clones were found, on average, in CD8+ than in CD4+ T cells.

The material sequenced was CD4+ or CD8+ T cells sorted from blood, taken in a trial of the OX40 agonist ivuxolimab. The source is an adult with an advanced solid tumor such as melanoma, head and neck, liver or kidney cancer. This chain joins TRBV5-4 and TRBJ2-6; D might be TRBD1 (6 bases). The CDR3 DNA follows: TGTGCCAGCAGCCAACCGGACTTACAGGGCTCCGGGGCCAACGTCCTGACTTTC. It encodes CASSQPDLQGSGANVLTF.